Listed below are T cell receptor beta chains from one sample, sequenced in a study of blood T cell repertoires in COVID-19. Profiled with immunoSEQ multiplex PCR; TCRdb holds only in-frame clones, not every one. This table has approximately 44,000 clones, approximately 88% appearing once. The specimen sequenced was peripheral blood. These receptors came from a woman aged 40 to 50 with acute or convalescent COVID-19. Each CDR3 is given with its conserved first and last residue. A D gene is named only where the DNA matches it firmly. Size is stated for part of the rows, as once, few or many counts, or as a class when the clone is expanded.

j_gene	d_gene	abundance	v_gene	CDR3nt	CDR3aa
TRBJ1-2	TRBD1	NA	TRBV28	TGTGCCAGCAGATGGGACAGGGGTGGGTATGGCTACACCTTC	CASRWDRGGYGYTF
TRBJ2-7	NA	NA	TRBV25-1	TGTGCCAGCAGGGAGGGGAAGTCCTACGAGCAGTACTTC	CASREGKSYEQYF
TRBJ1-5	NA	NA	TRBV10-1	TGCGCCGGCTCCTTTTCAAGCAATCAGCCCCAGCATTTT	CAGSFSSNQPQHF
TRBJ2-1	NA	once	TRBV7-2	TGTGCCAGCTCATTTTCGGGGGGCGATGAGCAGTTCTTC	CASSFSGGDEQFF
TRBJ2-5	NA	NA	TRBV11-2	TGTGCCAGCAGCTTAGCGGGGTTCCAAGAGACCCAGTACTTC	CASSLAGFQETQYF
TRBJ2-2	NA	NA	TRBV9	TGTGCCAGCAGCGTAGAAAGCGGGAACACCGGGGAGCTGTTTTTT	CASSVESGNTGELFF
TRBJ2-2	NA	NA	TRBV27	TGTGCCACCAACCCGAGGGGGATTCCGAACACCGGGGAGCTGTTTTTT	CATNPRGIPNTGELFF
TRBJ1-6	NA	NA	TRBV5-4	TGTGCCAGCAGCTTGGAGGGGAATTCACCCCTCCACTTT	CASSLEGNSPLHF
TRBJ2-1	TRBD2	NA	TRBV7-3	TGTGCCAGCAGCTTCGGACTAGCGATTTACAATGAGCAGTTCTTC	CASSFGLAIYNEQFF
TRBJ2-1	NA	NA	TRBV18	TGTGCCAGCTCGCCAGTGGGCATTTCCAATGAGCAGTTCTTC	CASSPVGISNEQFF
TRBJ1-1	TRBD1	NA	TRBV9	TGTGCCAGCAGCCCTACAGGGGGCATTGAGAACACTGAAGCTTTCTTT	CASSPTGGIENTEAFF
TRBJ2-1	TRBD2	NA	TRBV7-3	TGTGCCAGCAGCGGGAAGCGCGGGGGGGAATGGAATGAGCAGTTCTTC	CASSGKRGGEWNEQFF
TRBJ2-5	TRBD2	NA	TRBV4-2	TGTGCCAGCAGCCAGGCTAGCGGGAGAGAACAAGAGACCCAGTACTTC	CASSQASGREQETQYF
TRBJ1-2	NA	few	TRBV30	TGTGCCTGGAGGGGGGCAGGGGATGGGTATGGCTACACCTTC	CAWRGAGDGYGYTF
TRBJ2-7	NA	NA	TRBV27	TGTGCCAGCAGTCTGTACAGGGCCACGACCTACGAGCAGTACTTC	CASSLYRATTYEQYF
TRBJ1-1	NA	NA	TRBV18	TGTGCCAGCTCACCGTCCAGGGATACTGAAGCTTTCTTT	CASSPSRDTEAFF
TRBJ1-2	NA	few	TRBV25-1	TGTGCCAGCAGTTGGCAGAACTATGGCTACACCTTC	CASSWQNYGYTF
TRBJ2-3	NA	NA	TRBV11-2	TGTGCCAGCAGCGTAGGGCGGGCGTCAGATACGCAGTATTTT	CASSVGRASDTQYF
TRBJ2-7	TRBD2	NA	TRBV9	TGTGCCAGCAGCCCCCTGGGGGGGACTAGCGGCTACGAGCAGTACTTC	CASSPLGGTSGYEQYF
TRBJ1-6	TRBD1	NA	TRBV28	TGTGCCAGCAGCCTCGACAGGGATAATTCACCCCTCCACTTT	CASSLDRDNSPLHF
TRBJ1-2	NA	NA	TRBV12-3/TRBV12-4	TGTGCCAGCAGTTTGGACAGAAACTATGGCTACACCTTC	CASSLDRNYGYTF
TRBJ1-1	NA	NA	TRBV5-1	TGCGCCAGCAGCTTGACGGGGAGGACTGAAGCTTTCTTT	CASSLTGRTEAFF
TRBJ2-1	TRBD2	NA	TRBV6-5	TGTGCCAGCAGGGGACTAGCGGGGGGGCACGATGAGCAGTTCTTC	CASRGLAGGHDEQFF
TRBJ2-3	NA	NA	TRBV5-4	TGTGCCAGCAGCGTAGCGGGACAGTGGGATACGCAGTATTTT	CASSVAGQWDTQYF
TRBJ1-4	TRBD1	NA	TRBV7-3	TGTGCCAGCAGCTCGGGACAGGGGGAAAAACTGTTTTTT	CASSSGQGEKLFF
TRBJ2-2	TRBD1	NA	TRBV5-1	TGCGCCAGCAGCTTGGGACAGGGGGCGATAGCCGGGGAGCTGTTTTTT	CASSLGQGAIAGELFF
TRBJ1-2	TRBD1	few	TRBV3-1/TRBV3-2	TGTGCCAGCAGCCAAGATCCGACAGGGAACTATGGCTACACCTTC	CASSQDPTGNYGYTF